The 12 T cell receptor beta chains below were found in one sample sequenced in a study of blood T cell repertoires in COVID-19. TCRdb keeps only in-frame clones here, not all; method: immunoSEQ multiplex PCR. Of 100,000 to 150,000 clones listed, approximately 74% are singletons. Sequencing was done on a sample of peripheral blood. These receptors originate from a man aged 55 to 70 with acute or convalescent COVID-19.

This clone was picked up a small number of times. Written as DNA, the CDR3 is TGTGCCAGCAGCCAAGATGTCAGGGGGAACACTGAAGCTTTCTTT. Its translation: CASSQDVRGNTEAFF. The chain employs TRBV3-1 (or the pseudogene TRBV3-2) and TRBJ1-1; D possibly corresponds to TRBD1 (6 bases). Trimming stripped 0 bases from V and 1 base from J, with 9 bases between. CDR3 length: 15 amino acids. Germline V gene data show CDR1 as LGHDT and CDR2 as YNNKEL (reference sequence).

The CDR3 loop is CASSPSSGNYGYTF. In DNA form, the CDR3 reads TGTGCCAGCAGCCCCAGTTCGGGAAACTATGGCTACACCTTC. The V call is TRBV7-9, the J call TRBJ1-2; unclear D gene. V gave up 5 bases and J gave up 2 bases, with 12 bases separating them. From germline, CDR1 is SEHNR and CDR2 FQNEAQ (reference sequence). This CDR3 comprises 14 residues.

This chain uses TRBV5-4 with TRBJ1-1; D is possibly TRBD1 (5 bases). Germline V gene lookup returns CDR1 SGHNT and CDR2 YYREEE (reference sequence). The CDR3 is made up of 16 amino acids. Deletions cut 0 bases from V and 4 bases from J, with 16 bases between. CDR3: CASSLGGWGSRTEAFF. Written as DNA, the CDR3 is TGTGCCAGCAGCTTGGGGGGTTGGGGCAGTCGCACTGAAGCTTTCTTT.

DNA for the CDR3: TGTGCCAGCAGCCAAGAATCTCATGGCTACACCTTC. Protein sequence: CASSQESHGYTF. The gene calls are TRBV4-2 and TRBJ1-2; D call uncertain. Germline-derived CDR1 and CDR2 are LGHNA and YNFKEQ. V was trimmed by 0 bases and J by 6 bases, leaving 5 bases between them. This CDR3 region has 12 residues.

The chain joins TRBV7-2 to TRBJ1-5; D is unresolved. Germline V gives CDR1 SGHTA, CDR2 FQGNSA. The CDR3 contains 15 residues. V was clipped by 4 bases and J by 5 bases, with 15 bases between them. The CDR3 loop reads CASSSDGEGYQPQHF. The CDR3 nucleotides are TGTGCCAGCAGCTCCGACGGAGAGGGTTATCAGCCCCAGCATTTT.

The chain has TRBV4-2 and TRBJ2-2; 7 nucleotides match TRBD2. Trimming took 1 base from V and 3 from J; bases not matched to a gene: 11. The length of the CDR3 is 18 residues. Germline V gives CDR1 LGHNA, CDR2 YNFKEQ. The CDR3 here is CASSQGAGSAYYTGELFF. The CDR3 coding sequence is TGTGCCAGCAGCCAAGGAGCGGGATCCGCCTATTACACCGGGGAGCTGTTTTTT.

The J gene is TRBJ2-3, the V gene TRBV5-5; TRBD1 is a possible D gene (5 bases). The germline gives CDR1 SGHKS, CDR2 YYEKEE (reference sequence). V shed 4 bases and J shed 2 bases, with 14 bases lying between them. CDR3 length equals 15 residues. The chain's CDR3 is CASSEGDSHTDTQYF. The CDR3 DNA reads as TGTGCCAGCAGCGAAGGTGACAGTCACACAGATACGCAGTATTTT.

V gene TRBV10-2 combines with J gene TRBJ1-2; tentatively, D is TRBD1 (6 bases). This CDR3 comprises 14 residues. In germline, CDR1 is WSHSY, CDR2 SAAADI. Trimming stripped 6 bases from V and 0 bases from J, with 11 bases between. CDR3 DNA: TGCGCCAGCAGGGGGGGGGCGGCTAACTATGGCTACACCTTC. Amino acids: CASRGGAANYGYTF.

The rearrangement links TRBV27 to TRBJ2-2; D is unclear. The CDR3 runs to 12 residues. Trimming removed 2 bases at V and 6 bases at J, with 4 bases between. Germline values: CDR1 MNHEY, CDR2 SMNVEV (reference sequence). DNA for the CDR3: TGTGCCAGCAGTTTAGGGCCCGGGGAGCTGTTTTTT. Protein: CASSLGPGELFF.

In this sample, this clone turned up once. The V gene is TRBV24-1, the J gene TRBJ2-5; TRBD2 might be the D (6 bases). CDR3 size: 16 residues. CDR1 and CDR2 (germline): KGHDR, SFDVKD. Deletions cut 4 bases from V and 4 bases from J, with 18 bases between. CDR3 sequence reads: CATSDAGTLKTETQYF. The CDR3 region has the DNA TGTGCCACCAGTGACGCCGGGACTTTAAAGACAGAGACCCAGTACTTC.

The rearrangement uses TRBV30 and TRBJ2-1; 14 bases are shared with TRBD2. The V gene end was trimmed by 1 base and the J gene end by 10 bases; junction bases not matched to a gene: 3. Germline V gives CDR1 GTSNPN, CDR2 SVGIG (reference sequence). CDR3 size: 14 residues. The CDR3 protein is CAWSARLAGGEQFF. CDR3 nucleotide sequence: TGTGCCTGGAGTGCCAGACTAGCGGGAGGGGAGCAGTTCTTC.

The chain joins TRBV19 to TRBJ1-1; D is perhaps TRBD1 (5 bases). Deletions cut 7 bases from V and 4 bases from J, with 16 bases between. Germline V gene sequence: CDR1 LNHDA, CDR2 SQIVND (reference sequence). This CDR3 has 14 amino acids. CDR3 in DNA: TGTGCCAGTACCTTTCGGGGAGGGGCCACTGAAGCTTTCTTT. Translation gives CASTFRGGATEAFF. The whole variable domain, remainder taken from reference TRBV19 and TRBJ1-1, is DGGITQSPKYLFRKEGQNVTLSCEQNLNHDAMYWYRQDPGQGLRLIYYSQIVNDFQKGDIAEGYSVSREKKESFPLTVTSAQKNPTAFYLCASTFRGGATEAFFGQGTRLTVV.